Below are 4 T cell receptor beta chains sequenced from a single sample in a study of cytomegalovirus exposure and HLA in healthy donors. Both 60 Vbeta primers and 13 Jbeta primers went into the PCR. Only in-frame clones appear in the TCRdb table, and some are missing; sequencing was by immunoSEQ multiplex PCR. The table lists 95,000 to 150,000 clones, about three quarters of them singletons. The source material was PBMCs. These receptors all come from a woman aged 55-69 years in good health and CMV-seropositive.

The CDR3 region is CASSPQELAGDEQYF. CDR3 DNA sequence: TGTGCCAGCTCACCACAGGAACTAGCGGGAGATGAGCAGTACTTC. The genes are TRBV18 and TRBJ2-7, with 11 bases that match TRBD2. V dropped 1 base and J dropped 7; count of bases not matched to a gene: 6. The CDR3 is made up of 15 amino acids. Germline CDR1 reads KGHSH; CDR2 reads LQKENI.

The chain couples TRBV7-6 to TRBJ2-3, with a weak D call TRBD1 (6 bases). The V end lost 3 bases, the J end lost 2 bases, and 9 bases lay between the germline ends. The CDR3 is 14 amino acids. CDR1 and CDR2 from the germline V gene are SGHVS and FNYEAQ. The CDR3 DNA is TGTGCCAGCAGCTTCGGACAGATCACAGATACGCAGTATTTT. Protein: CASSFGQITDTQYF.

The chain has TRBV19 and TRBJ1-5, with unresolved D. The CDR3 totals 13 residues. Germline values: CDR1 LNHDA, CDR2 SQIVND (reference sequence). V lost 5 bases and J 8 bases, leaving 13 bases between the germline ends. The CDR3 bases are TGTGCCAGTAGTCCCGAACCGGGAGAGCCCCAGCATTTT. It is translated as CASSPEPGEPQHF.

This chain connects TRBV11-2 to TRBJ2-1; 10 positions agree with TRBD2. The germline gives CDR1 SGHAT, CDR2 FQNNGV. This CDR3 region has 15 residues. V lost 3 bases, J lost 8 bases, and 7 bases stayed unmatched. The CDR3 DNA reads TGTGCCAGCAGCTTCGGTAGCGGGAGGAACCATGAGCAGTTCTTC. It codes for CASSFGSGRNHEQFF.